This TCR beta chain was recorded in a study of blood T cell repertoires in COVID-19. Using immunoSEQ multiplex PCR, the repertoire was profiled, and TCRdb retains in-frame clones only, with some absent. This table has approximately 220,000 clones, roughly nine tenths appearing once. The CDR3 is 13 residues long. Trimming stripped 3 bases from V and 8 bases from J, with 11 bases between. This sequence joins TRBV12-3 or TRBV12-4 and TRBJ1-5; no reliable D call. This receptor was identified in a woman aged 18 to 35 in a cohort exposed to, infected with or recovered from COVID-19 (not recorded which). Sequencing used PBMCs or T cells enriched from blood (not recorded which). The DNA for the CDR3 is TGTGCCAGCAGTTTCGGCGGCCCGGAGCCCCAGCATTTT. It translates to CASSFGGPEPQHF.